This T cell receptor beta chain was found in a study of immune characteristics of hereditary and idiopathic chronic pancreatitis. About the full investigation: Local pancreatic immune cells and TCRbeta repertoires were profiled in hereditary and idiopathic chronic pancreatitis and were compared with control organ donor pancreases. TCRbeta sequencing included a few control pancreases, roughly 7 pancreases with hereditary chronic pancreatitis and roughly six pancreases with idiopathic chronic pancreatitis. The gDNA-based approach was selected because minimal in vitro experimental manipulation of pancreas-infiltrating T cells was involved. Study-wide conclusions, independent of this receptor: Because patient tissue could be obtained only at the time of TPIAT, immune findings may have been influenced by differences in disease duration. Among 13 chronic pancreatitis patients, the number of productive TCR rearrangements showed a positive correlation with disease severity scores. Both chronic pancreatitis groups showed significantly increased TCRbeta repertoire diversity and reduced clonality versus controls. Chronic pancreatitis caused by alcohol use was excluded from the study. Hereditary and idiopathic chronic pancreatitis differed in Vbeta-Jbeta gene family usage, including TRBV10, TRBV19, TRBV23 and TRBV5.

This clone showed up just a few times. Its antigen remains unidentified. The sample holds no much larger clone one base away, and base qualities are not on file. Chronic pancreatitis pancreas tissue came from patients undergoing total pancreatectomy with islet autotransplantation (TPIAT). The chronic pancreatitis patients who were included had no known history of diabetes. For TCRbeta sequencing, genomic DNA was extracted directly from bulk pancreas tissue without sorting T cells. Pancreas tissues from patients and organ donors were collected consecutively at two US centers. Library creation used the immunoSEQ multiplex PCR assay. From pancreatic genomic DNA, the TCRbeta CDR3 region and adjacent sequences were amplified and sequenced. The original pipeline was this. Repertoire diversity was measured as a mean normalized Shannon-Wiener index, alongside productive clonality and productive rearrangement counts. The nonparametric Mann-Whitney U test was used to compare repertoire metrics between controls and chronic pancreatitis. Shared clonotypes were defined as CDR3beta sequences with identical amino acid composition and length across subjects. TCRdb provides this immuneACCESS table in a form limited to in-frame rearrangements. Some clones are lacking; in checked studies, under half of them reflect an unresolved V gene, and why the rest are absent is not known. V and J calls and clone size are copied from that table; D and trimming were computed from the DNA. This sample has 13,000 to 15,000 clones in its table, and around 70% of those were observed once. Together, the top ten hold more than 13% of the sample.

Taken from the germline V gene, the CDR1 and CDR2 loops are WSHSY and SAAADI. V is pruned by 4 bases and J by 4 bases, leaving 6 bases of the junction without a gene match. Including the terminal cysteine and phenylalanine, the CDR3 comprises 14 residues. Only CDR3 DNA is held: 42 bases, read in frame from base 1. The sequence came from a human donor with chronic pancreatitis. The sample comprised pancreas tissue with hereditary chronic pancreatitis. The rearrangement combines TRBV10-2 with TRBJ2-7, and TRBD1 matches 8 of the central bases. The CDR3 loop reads CASSARQGIYEQYF. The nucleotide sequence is TGCGCCAGCAGTGCGAGACAGGGGATTTACGAGCAGTACTTC.